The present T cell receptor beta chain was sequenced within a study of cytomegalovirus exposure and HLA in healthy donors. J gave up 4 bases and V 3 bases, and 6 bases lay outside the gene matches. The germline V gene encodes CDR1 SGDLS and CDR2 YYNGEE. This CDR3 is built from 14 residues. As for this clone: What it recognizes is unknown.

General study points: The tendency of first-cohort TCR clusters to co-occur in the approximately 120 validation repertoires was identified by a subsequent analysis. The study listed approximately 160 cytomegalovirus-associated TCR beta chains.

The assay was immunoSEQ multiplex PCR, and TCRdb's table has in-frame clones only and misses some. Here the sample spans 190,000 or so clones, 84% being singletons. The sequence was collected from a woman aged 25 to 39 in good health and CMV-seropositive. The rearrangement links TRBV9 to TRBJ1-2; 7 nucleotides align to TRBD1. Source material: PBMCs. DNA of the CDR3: TGTGCCAGCAGCGGGACAGGTATGGCCTATGGCTACACCTTC. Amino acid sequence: CASSGTGMAYGYTF.